This entry features one T cell receptor (delta chain) sequence. This clone is large (0.1 to 1%) in its sample. Its antigen specificity is not known. No qualities accompany the bases; no much larger clone lies one base away. Other DNA sequences in the sample encode the same CDR3. This sample was taken from a study of DNA immune sequencing with unique molecular identifiers (dated by TCRdb to 2018 to 2020). A note on the overall study: gammadelta T cells were enriched from buffy coats using immunomagnetic cell separation, and their genomic DNA was sequenced. The method was validated on synthetic reference molecules and on blood samples from healthy individuals. The study developed and validated an ultrasensitive DNA-based TRD repertoire sequencing method using PCR-introduced unique molecular identifiers. Fluorescence-activated cell sorting was used to enrich gammadelta T cells from the PBMC of about ten healthy people. In the comparison of enriched versus non-enriched samples, 85 to 100 ng of enriched gammadelta T-cell DNA and around 1 ug of non-enriched PBMC DNA were sequenced. Donors were healthy individuals, with approximately 11 donors profiled from sorted peripheral blood gammadelta T cells.

The protocol used for the library was multiplex PCR. Genomic DNA was amplified with a 32-plex assay using primers for all 8 TRDV and 4 TRDJ genes covering the CDR3. During roughly 3 cycles of barcoding PCR, a 12-nucleotide UMI was attached, and a second PCR using Illumina adapter primers followed. AMPure XP beads were used to purify the libraries, and library quality was checked on a Fragment Analyzer using the HS NGS Fragment kit. An Illumina MiniSeq mid-output kit with 20% PhiX and 150 cycles of paired-end reads was used for sequencing. Regarding the original processing steps: MIGEC version 1.2.9 was used to process reads, grouping reads by UMI and building error-corrected consensus sequences. Modified VDJtools version 1.2.1 scripts and the tcR R package were used for post-processing. With CATT, TCRdb called clones again from the public reads; duplicate DNA rows were later joined. V and J calls and clone size were set by TCRdb, not the authors. The sample table lists approximately 2,500 delta-chain clones, around 14% of them with a count of one. Roughly a fifth of the sample is taken by the ten largest.

According to the germline V gene, CDR1 reads GEAIGNYY and CDR2 reads EKD. At the junction V is shortened by 1 base and J by 0 bases; bases outside the gene matches: 15. The CDR3 spans 19 residues, from the cysteine through the phenylalanine. Only the CDR3 DNA is retained, 57 bases long and in frame from the first base. What the study reported, not specific to this receptor: Variation in TRD repertoire diversity was observed between healthy donors, with several donors found to be highly oligoclonal, in that the top 5 clonotypes exceeded half of productive molecules. Novel TRD sequences not targeted by the primers cannot be detected by the primer-based approach. Among clonotypes from healthy donors, the most common TRD rearrangement was TRDV2 paired with TRDJ1.

The V and J segments used are TRDV2 and TRDJ1; 8 bases in the middle match TRDD3. Sequencing was carried out using gamma-delta T cells from PBMCs. The sequence was collected from a human donor in good health. This receptor carries the CDR3 CACDTLPTGGPTYTDKLIF. The sequenced DNA is TGTGCCTGTGACACTTTGCCTACTGGGGGTCCTACGTACACCGATAAACTCATCTTT.